Sequencing of this TCR beta chain was carried out in a study of blood T cell repertoires in COVID-19. For the study at large: From the United States, Italy and Spain came samples of acute and convalescent COVID-19. Nucleic acid was either cDNA or gDNA, and it came from T cells, B-cell-depleted T cells, or PBMCs.

While infection was still active, Seattle patients were enrolled and then followed longitudinally. The CDR3 has 13 amino acids. Germline CDR1 and CDR2: SGDLS and YYNGEE. Trimming took 2 bases from V and 4 from J, leaving 9 bases between them. Per the study methods: Reference gene primer amplification gave nucleated cell count estimates. Sequencing used immunoSEQ multiplex PCR; TCRdb keeps in-frame clones, though not all of them. V, J and clone size were drawn from that table, and D and trimming were deduced from the DNA. Among some 330,000 clones, approximately 89% were seen once, and the ten largest hold approximately 1.8%.

This clonotype originated in a young woman with COVID-19, enrolled during active disease. Sequenced: peripheral blood. This chain connects TRBV9 to TRBJ1-2; D is unresolved. Here the CDR3 reads CASSVKDFYGYTF. In nucleotides, the CDR3 is TGTGCCAGCAGCGTTAAGGACTTCTATGGCTACACCTTC.